These 26 T cell receptor beta chains came from one sample sequenced in a study of blood T cells in healthy people across ages. With a J-beta primer mix and a sample-barcoded 5' primer, a second PCR ran 7 to 11 cycles. TCRdb passed the 5' RACE reads through MiXCR, listing each CDR3 protein once. The repertoire includes around 1,000,000 distinct CDR3 sequences, about 25% of them detected once, and approximately 0.75% sits in the top ten. The same specimen was also included in a second study, on T cells of mothers and their children.

The sequenced material came from blood. Receptors were obtained from a girl aged 2-10 years in good health.

This clonotype was recorded a few times. V usage is TRBV29-1 and J usage is TRBJ2-3; no reliable D call. Trimming stripped 5 bases from V and 2 bases from J, with 11 bases between. The V gene's germline CDR1 is SQVTM and CDR2 ANQGSEA. The CDR3 totals 13 residues. DNA of the CDR3: TGCAGCGTTTCTTGGACGGACACAGATACGCAGTATTTT. Its translation is CSVSWTDTDTQYF.

This clonotype was observed a few times. This chain joins TRBV7-2 and TRBJ2-1, with 7 bases fitting TRBD2. V gave up 4 bases and J gave up 10 bases; unmatched junction bases: 13. In germline, CDR1 is SGHTA, CDR2 FQGNSA. The length of the CDR3 is 15 residues. CDR3 protein: CASSSGGIPSKEQFF. The CDR3 DNA reads as TGTGCCAGCAGCTCCGGGGGGATCCCCTCGAAGGAGCAGTTCTTC.

The V call is TRBV12-3 or TRBV12-4, the J call TRBJ2-7, with 9 bases aligning to TRBD2. This CDR3 comprises 15 residues. V dropped 1 base and J dropped 4; count of bases not matched to a gene: 5. Here the CDR3 reads CASSLGTSETYEQYF. The CDR3 coding sequence is TGTGCCAGCAGTTTAGGGACTAGCGAGACGTACGAGCAGTACTTC.

The chain links TRBV27 to TRBJ2-5, with D perhaps TRBD1 (5 bases). There are 14 residues in the CDR3. Between the trimmed V and J ends, which lost 5 bases and 5 bases, there was a span of 15 bases. Germline-derived CDR1 and CDR2 are MNHEY and SMNVEV (reference sequence). The CDR3 DNA reads as TGTGCCAGCAGTCCCCTCTCCAGGGCGGAGACCCAGTACTTC. It yields the protein CASSPLSRAETQYF.

CDR3 sequence: CASGTGSVETQYF. CDR3 in DNA: TGTGCCAGCGGAACAGGGTCGGTCGAGACCCAGTACTTC. This sequence joins TRBV27 and TRBJ2-5; TRBD1 is a possible D gene (6 bases). The V end lost 8 bases, the J end lost 5 bases, and 15 bases lay between the germline ends. This CDR3 comprises 13 residues. Germline values: CDR1 MNHEY, CDR2 SMNVEV (reference sequence).

The chain employs TRBV7-2 and TRBJ2-3; D gene uncertain. This CDR3 is 15 amino acids long. The V gene lost 5 bases and the J gene lost 2 bases, with 14 bases spanning the gap. In germline, CDR1 is SGHTA, CDR2 FQGNSA. CDR3 in amino acids: CASSTTLVHTDTQYF. The CDR3, as DNA: TGTGCCAGCAGCACGACCCTAGTCCACACAGATACGCAGTATTTT.

The V gene is TRBV2, the J gene TRBJ1-4; D remains ambiguous. CDR1 is SNHLY and CDR2 is FYNNEI in the germline V gene. Trimming took off 7 bases at V and 8 bases at J, with 14 bases between the two ends. The CDR3 is 13 amino acids. CDR3 bases: TGTGCCAGCAAGGCCTACCACGGGGAAAAACTGTTTTTT. Protein sequence: CASKAYHGEKLFF.

This chain uses TRBV29-1 with TRBJ2-3, with D hard to call. Germline V gives CDR1 SQVTM, CDR2 ANQGSEA. Between the trimmed V and J ends, which lost 5 bases and 1 base, there was a span of 4 bases. The CDR3 loop spans 11 amino acids. The CDR3 DNA is TGCAGCGTTCGGGGCACAGATACGCAGTATTTT. This encodes CSVRGTDTQYF.

This clonotype was seen a few times. V usage is TRBV7-2 and J usage is TRBJ2-1; D gene uncertain. V shed 7 bases and J shed 1 base, with 8 bases lying between them. Germline CDR1 reads SGHTA; CDR2 reads FQGNSA. The CDR3 runs to 13 residues. CDR3: CASTWTSYNEQFF. The DNA for the CDR3 is TGTGCCAGCACCTGGACGTCCTACAATGAGCAGTTCTTC.

The genes are TRBV28 and TRBJ2-5; D is uncertain. The end of the DNA aligns better with TRBJ2-7, so the J call may be wrong. Germline lookup yields CDR1 MDHEN and CDR2 SYDVKM. This CDR3 comprises 12 residues. The CDR3 is CASSFPPSEQYF. CDR3 DNA: TGTGCCAGCAGTTTTCCCCCGAGCGAGCAGTACTTC.

Concerning this clonotype itself: A junction boundary mismatches the germline segment, possibly from a read error. The V call is TRBV25-1, the J call TRBJ1-4, with no clear D. Per the germline V gene, CDR1 is MGHDK and CDR2 is SYGVNS. The CDR3 consists of 11 residues. This chain's CDR3 is CAGSGNEKLFF. Written as DNA, the CDR3 is TGTGCCGGCAGTGGTAATGAAAAACTGTTTTTT.

This clonotype was seen a handful of times. This sequence joins TRBV9 and TRBJ2-5; no firm D call. Germline-derived CDR1 and CDR2 are SGDLS and YYNGEE. Trimming cost V 0 bases and J 1 base, with 7 bases left between them. This CDR3 spans 14 amino acids. The CDR3 loop is CASSVGLAQETQYF. CDR3 bases: TGTGCCAGCAGCGTAGGCCTCGCCCAAGAGACCCAGTACTTC.

The chain combines TRBV5-8 with TRBJ2-1; TRBD1 matches at 8 bases. The germline V gene encodes CDR1 SGHTS and CDR2 YDEGEE. Germline trimming cut 0 bases from V and 8 bases from J; bases unmatched to any gene: 4. CDR3 length: 14 residues. The CDR3 sequence is CASSLAIRGHEQFF. CDR3 sequence (DNA): TGTGCCAGCAGCTTGGCAATCAGGGGGCATGAGCAGTTCTTC.

The CDR3 bases are TGCGCCAGCAGTGACGGGCTAGCGCCTGGGGCCAACGTCCTGACTTTC. As protein: CASSDGLAPGANVLTF. The rearrangement links TRBV10-1 to TRBJ2-6, with a possible D match to TRBD2 (6 bases). This CDR3 is 16 amino acids long. Germline loops: CDR1 WNHNN, CDR2 SYGVQD (reference sequence). Trimming took 3 bases from V and 2 from J, leaving 11 bases between them.

The chain joins TRBV7-2 to TRBJ2-5, with TRBD2 matching over 11 bases. The CDR3 length is 16 residues. V gave up 1 base and J gave up 1 base; unmatched junction bases: 2. From germline, CDR1 is SGHTA and CDR2 FQGNSA. CDR3 in amino acids: CASSLVSGGAQETQYF. The DNA of the CDR3 is TGTGCCAGCAGCTTAGTTAGCGGGGGGGCCCAAGAGACCCAGTACTTC.

The J gene is TRBJ2-3, the V gene TRBV7-2, with 8 bases lining up with TRBD1. Trimming took 3 bases from V and 2 from J; bases not matched to a gene: 7. The germline V gene has CDR1 SGHTA and CDR2 FQGNSA. The CDR3 is 16 amino acids. The chain's CDR3 is CASSFAGTGATDTQYF. Here the CDR3 DNA reads TGTGCCAGCAGCTTTGCCGGGACAGGAGCCACAGATACGCAGTATTTT.

This chain joins TRBV6-6 and TRBJ1-5, with D maybe TRBD1 (5 bases). Per the germline V gene, CDR1 is MNHNY and CDR2 is SVGAGI (reference sequence). The V end was cut by 6 bases, the J end by 0 bases, with 12 bases between. The CDR3 totals 15 residues. This chain's CDR3 is CASRGAASSNQPQHF. CDR3 bases: TGTGCCAGCAGAGGGGCAGCCTCTAGCAATCAGCCCCAGCATTTT.

The V and J genes are TRBV9 and TRBJ2-3, with D unclear. The germline V gene has CDR1 SGDLS and CDR2 YYNGEE. The CDR3 runs 16 residues. Trimming took 2 bases from V and 0 from J, leaving 13 bases between them. The CDR3 sequence: CASSVGRIASTDTQYF. The CDR3 DNA is TGTGCCAGCAGCGTCGGACGCATCGCTAGCACAGATACGCAGTATTTT.

About this clonotype itself: Relative to the germline gene, one junction end is altered; a read error may explain this. V is TRBV5-5 and J is TRBJ1-4, with 7 bases identical to TRBD1. The CDR3 is made up of 15 amino acids. Germline V lookup: CDR1 SGHKS, CDR2 YYEKEE (reference sequence). CDR3 residues: CASSFFGTAEEKPFF. CDR3 sequence (DNA): TGTGCCAGCAGCTTTTTCGGGACAGCTGAAGAAAAACCGTTTTTT.

This clonotype was counted a few times. The V call is TRBV7-2, the J call TRBJ2-3; a possible D gene is TRBD1 (6 bases). From germline, CDR1 is SGHTA and CDR2 FQGNSA. The CDR3 has 15 residues. The V and J ends lost 3 bases and 3 bases respectively, with 13 bases between them. The CDR3 DNA reads as TGTGCCAGCAGCTTGGACAGTCCGTTAACAGATACGCAGTATTTT. Protein product: CASSLDSPLTDTQYF.

This clonotype was detected a few times. DNA for the CDR3: TGCGCCAGCACTCCAGGGGAAGGCTACTACGAGCAGTACTTC. Residues: CASTPGEGYYEQYF. The chain uses TRBV5-1 and TRBJ2-7; the D gene is possibly TRBD1 (6 bases). V gave up 6 bases and J gave up 3 bases, with 16 bases separating them. Germline V gives CDR1 SGHRS, CDR2 YFSETQ. CDR3 length: 14 amino acids.

The sample holds a few counts of this clonotype. For the CDR3, the DNA is TGTGCCAGCAGTTACGGACAGTTCTATGGCTACACCTTC. Its protein product is CASSYGQFYGYTF. This chain joins TRBV6-5 and TRBJ1-2, with D perhaps matching TRBD1 (6 bases). V was pared by 2 bases and J by 4 bases, with 8 bases between. The CDR3 has 13 residues. In germline, CDR1 is MNHEY, CDR2 SVGAGI.

This clonotype was counted only a few times. The rearrangement uses TRBV10-3 and TRBJ2-7; D is tentatively TRBD1 or TRBD2 (6 bases each). Trimming left V 0 bases short and J 5 bases short, with 11 bases between. The CDR3 extends over 14 amino acids. Germline assignment: CDR1 ENHRY and CDR2 SYGVKD. CDR3 residues: CAISESLGGHEQYF. CDR3 bases: TGTGCCATCAGTGAGTCCCTTGGGGGGCACGAGCAGTACTTC.

The V and J genes are TRBV9 and TRBJ2-1, with 11 bases aligning to TRBD2. The CDR3 totals 16 residues. J lost 5 bases, V lost 3 bases, and 7 bases had no gene match. Germline V gene sequence: CDR1 SGDLS, CDR2 YYNGEE. CDR3 sequence: CASSATSGSMDNEQFF. CDR3 nucleotides: TGTGCCAGCAGCGCTACTAGCGGGAGTATGGACAATGAGCAGTTCTTC.

Worth noting for this clonotype: The junction departs from germline at one end; a sequencing error may be responsible. The chain is built from TRBV7-3 and TRBJ2-7; the match to TRBD2 covers 9 bases. The DNA end lines up better with TRBJ2-1; the J call may be wrong. This CDR3 region has 15 residues. The germline V gene has CDR1 SGHTA and CDR2 FQGTGA. CDR3: CPSSPTGTSSVEQFF. CDR3 DNA sequence: TGTCCCAGCAGCCCTACCGGGACTAGCTCGGTTGAGCAGTTCTTC.

V is TRBV7-8 and J is TRBJ2-3; TRBD2 matches 10 bases. Germline CDR1 SGHVS, CDR2 FQNEAQ. V shed 5 bases, J shed 5 bases, and the junction held 10 bases outside the gene matches. The CDR3 has 16 residues. CDR3 loop: CASSPAAGGSLDTQYF. In DNA, the CDR3 is TGTGCCAGCAGCCCTGCAGCGGGGGGGTCATTAGATACGCAGTATTTT. Full variable domain (outside the CDR3, taken from reference TRBV7-8 and TRBJ2-3): GAGVSQSPRYKVAKRGQDVALRCDPISGHVSLFWYQQALGQGPEFLTYFQNEAQLDKSGLPSDRFFAERPEGSVSTLKIQRTQQEDSAVYLCASSPAAGGSLDTQYFGPGTRLTVL.